These T cell receptor beta chains were read from a single sample in a study of T cells after yellow fever vaccination. TCRdb itself ran the 5' RACE reads through MiXCR, one entry per CDR3 protein. The sample comprises approximately 170,000 distinct CDR3 sequences, approximately 9.9% of which are singletons, and 30% to 45% rests with the top ten. The sample here was CD8+ T cells sorted from PBMCs, taken 15 days after the yellow fever booster vaccination. The origin of the receptors is a man aged 18 to 29 who received the YFV17D yellow fever vaccine. CDR3s include the opening cysteine and the closing phenylalanine or tryptophan. Each record gives: D gene, V gene, J gene, clone size, CDR3 protein, CDR3 DNA. The D gene is left open where the match is weak. Rows may omit the clone size; those that give it use once, few, many or a size class.

d_call: NA; v_call: TRBV12-5; j_call: TRBJ1-1; clone_size: NA; cdr3_aa: CASGFVVRREEAEAFF; cdr3_nt: TGTGCTAGTGGTTTCGTGGTACGTCGGGAGGAGGCTGAAGCTTTCTTT
d_call: NA; v_call: TRBV25-1; j_call: TRBJ1-6; clone_size: many; cdr3_aa: CASTHRDGYSPLHF; cdr3_nt: TGTGCCAGCACCCACCGGGACGGTTATTCACCCCTCCACTTT
d_call: NA; v_call: TRBV5-1; j_call: TRBJ2-1; clone_size: NA; cdr3_aa: CASRMGENEQFF; cdr3_nt: TGCGCCAGCAGAATGGGGGAAAATGAGCAGTTCTTC
d_call: NA; v_call: TRBV4-1; j_call: TRBJ1-1; clone_size: NA; cdr3_aa: CASSQVGKSTEAFF; cdr3_nt: TGCGCCAGCAGCCAAGTAGGGAAATCCACTGAAGCTTTCTTT
d_call: NA; v_call: TRBV18; j_call: TRBJ2-4; clone_size: NA; cdr3_aa: CASSRPVSKNIQYF; cdr3_nt: TGTGCCAGCTCCCGGCCGGTGTCCAAAAACATTCAGTACTTC
d_call: NA; v_call: TRBV6-2/TRBV6-3; j_call: TRBJ2-7; clone_size: NA; cdr3_aa: CASSYSSYEQYF; cdr3_nt: TGTGCCAGCAGTTACTCTTCCTACGAGCAGTACTTC
d_call: NA; v_call: TRBV13; j_call: TRBJ1-3; clone_size: NA; cdr3_aa: CASSSPRLSSGNTIYF; cdr3_nt: TGTGCCAGCAGCTCACCTAGACTGAGCTCTGGAAACACCATATATTTT
d_call: NA; v_call: TRBV7-9; j_call: TRBJ2-6; clone_size: few; cdr3_aa: CASTSRSSGANVLTF; cdr3_nt: TGTGCCAGCACTTCCCGGAGCTCTGGGGCCAACGTCCTGACTTTC
d_call: NA; v_call: TRBV20-1; j_call: TRBJ1-2; clone_size: many; cdr3_aa: CSATPGPSGLDGYTF; cdr3_nt: TGCAGTGCTACTCCAGGCCCAAGTGGTTTGGATGGCTACACCTTC
d_call: NA; v_call: TRBV6-6; j_call: TRBJ2-5; clone_size: NA; cdr3_aa: CASSYRTSPAETQYF; cdr3_nt: TGTGCCAGCAGTTACAGAACTTCCCCAGCAGAGACCCAGTACTTC
d_call: NA; v_call: TRBV28; j_call: TRBJ2-3; clone_size: NA; cdr3_aa: CASSSLSRICTDTQYF; cdr3_nt: TGTGCCAGCAGTTCCCTATCGCGGATTTGCACAGATACGCAGTATTTT
d_call: TRBD1; v_call: TRBV7-7; j_call: TRBJ2-5; clone_size: few; cdr3_aa: CASSPGTGIHQEPQYF; cdr3_nt: TGTGCTAGCAGCCCGGGGACAGGGATCCACCAAGAGCCCCAGTACTTC
d_call: TRBD1; v_call: TRBV6-5; j_call: TRBJ1-6; clone_size: NA; cdr3_aa: CASSLQGAGSPLHF; cdr3_nt: TGTGCCAGCTCTTTACAGGGGGCTGGTTCACCCCTCCACTTT
d_call: NA; v_call: TRBV7-3; j_call: TRBJ2-7; clone_size: few; cdr3_aa: CASSPGGVGEQYF; cdr3_nt: TGTGCCAGCAGCCCCGGGGGAGTCGGCGAGCAGTACTTC
d_call: TRBD1; v_call: TRBV7-2; j_call: TRBJ2-3; clone_size: NA; cdr3_aa: CASTGQGAYVDTQYF; cdr3_nt: TGTGCCAGCACCGGTCAGGGGGCCTATGTAGATACGCAGTATTTT
d_call: NA; v_call: TRBV18; j_call: TRBJ1-4; clone_size: many; cdr3_aa: CASSPPYSDEKLFF; cdr3_nt: TGTGCCAGCTCACCACCGTATTCGGATGAAAAACTGTTTTTT
d_call: NA; v_call: TRBV27; j_call: TRBJ2-6; clone_size: few; cdr3_aa: CASSFASGANVLTF; cdr3_nt: TGTGCCAGCAGTTTCGCCTCTGGGGCCAACGTCCTGACTTTC
d_call: NA; v_call: TRBV12-3/TRBV12-4; j_call: TRBJ2-1; clone_size: few; cdr3_aa: CASSFGFRNEQFF; cdr3_nt: TGTGCCAGCAGTTTCGGCTTCAGGAATGAGCAGTTCTTC
d_call: NA; v_call: TRBV7-6; j_call: TRBJ2-7; clone_size: NA; cdr3_aa: CASSLSEALDGYEQYF; cdr3_nt: TGTGCCAGCAGTTTATCGGAGGCTCTTGATGGCTACGAGCAGTACTTC
d_call: TRBD2; v_call: TRBV5-4; j_call: TRBJ2-7; clone_size: NA; cdr3_aa: CASSLALGMGLAVYEQYF; cdr3_nt: TGTGCCAGCAGCTTGGCCTTGGGGATGGGACTAGCAGTTTACGAGCAGTACTTC
d_call: NA; v_call: TRBV7-8; j_call: TRBJ2-1; clone_size: few; cdr3_aa: CASSLASAANEQFF; cdr3_nt: TGTGCCAGCAGCTTAGCGTCCGCGGCCAATGAGCAGTTCTTC
d_call: NA; v_call: TRBV4-1; j_call: TRBJ1-2; clone_size: NA; cdr3_aa: CASSQDLAAYSGYTF; cdr3_nt: TGCGCCAGCAGCCAAGATTTGGCGGCTTATTCTGGCTACACCTTC
d_call: TRBD2; v_call: TRBV7-7; j_call: TRBJ2-2; clone_size: few; cdr3_aa: CASSLRLAGDTGELFF; cdr3_nt: TGTGCCAGCAGCTTAAGACTAGCGGGGGACACCGGGGAGCTGTTTTTT
d_call: TRBD1; v_call: TRBV4-1; j_call: TRBJ2-7; clone_size: NA; cdr3_aa: CASSRTGGNEQYF; cdr3_nt: TGCGCCAGCAGCCGGACAGGGGGAAACGAGCAGTACTTC
d_call: TRBD2; v_call: TRBV9; j_call: TRBJ2-3; clone_size: few; cdr3_aa: CASSVAGGLDTQYF; cdr3_nt: TGTGCCAGCAGCGTGGCGGGGGGCCTGGATACGCAGTATTTT
d_call: NA; v_call: TRBV3-1; j_call: TRBJ2-7; clone_size: few; cdr3_aa: CASSQPTGLGYEQYF; cdr3_nt: TGTGCCAGCAGCCAACCTACAGGATTGGGATACGAGCAGTACTTC
d_call: TRBD2; v_call: TRBV6-1; j_call: TRBJ2-1; clone_size: few; cdr3_aa: CASCKGLANEQFF; cdr3_nt: TGTGCCAGCTGCAAGGGACTAGCCAATGAGCAGTTCTTC
d_call: NA; v_call: TRBV27; j_call: TRBJ2-3; clone_size: few; cdr3_aa: CASSLSVTDTQYF; cdr3_nt: TGTGCCAGCAGTTTATCTGTAACAGATACGCAGTATTTT
d_call: NA; v_call: TRBV4-2; j_call: TRBJ2-3; clone_size: NA; cdr3_aa: CASSQDPGGGTDTQYF; cdr3_nt: TGTGCCAGCAGCCAAGACCCCGGGGGAGGCACAGATACGCAGTATTTT
d_call: NA; v_call: TRBV6-2/TRBV6-3; j_call: TRBJ2-1; clone_size: many; cdr3_aa: CASSVASVADPYNEQFF; cdr3_nt: TGTGCCAGCAGTGTCGCGTCCGTGGCAGACCCATACAATGAGCAGTTCTTC
d_call: NA; v_call: TRBV6-5; j_call: TRBJ2-3; clone_size: NA; cdr3_aa: CASSYLNSIDTQYF; cdr3_nt: TGTGCCAGCAGTTACCTAAACAGTATCGATACGCAGTATTTT
d_call: TRBD1; v_call: TRBV7-8; j_call: TRBJ1-1; clone_size: NA; cdr3_aa: CASSRYGQGATEAFF; cdr3_nt: TGTGCCAGCAGCCGATACGGACAGGGCGCCACTGAAGCTTTCTTT
d_call: TRBD2; v_call: TRBV7-9; j_call: TRBJ2-5; clone_size: few; cdr3_aa: CASSAPTGGWETQYF; cdr3_nt: TGTGCCAGCAGCGCCCCTACCGGGGGGTGGGAGACCCAGTACTTC
d_call: NA; v_call: TRBV7-2; j_call: TRBJ1-5; clone_size: few; cdr3_aa: CASTPGGSFEPQHF; cdr3_nt: TGTGCCAGCACCCCCGGGGGGTCCTTTGAGCCCCAGCATTTT
d_call: NA; v_call: TRBV6-1; j_call: TRBJ1-1; clone_size: NA; cdr3_aa: CASSEQGGPEAFF; cdr3_nt: TGTGCCAGCAGTGAACAGGGAGGGCCTGAAGCTTTCTTT
d_call: TRBD1; v_call: TRBV7-9; j_call: TRBJ2-1; clone_size: NA; cdr3_aa: CASSLVDRGFDEQFF; cdr3_nt: TGTGCCAGCAGCTTAGTGGACAGGGGTTTTGATGAGCAGTTCTTC
d_call: TRBD2; v_call: TRBV9; j_call: TRBJ2-5; clone_size: NA; cdr3_aa: CASSVAGGPGETQYF; cdr3_nt: TGTGCCAGCAGCGTAGCGGGGGGGCCTGGAGAGACCCAGTACTTC
d_call: NA; v_call: TRBV6-5; j_call: TRBJ2-5; clone_size: few; cdr3_aa: CATEGGSETQYF; cdr3_nt: TGTGCCACCGAGGGGGGGTCAGAGACCCAGTACTTC
d_call: NA; v_call: TRBV11-2; j_call: TRBJ1-3; clone_size: NA; cdr3_aa: CASSLLGQGSGNTIYF; cdr3_nt: TGTGCCAGCAGCTTACTTGGGCAGGGCTCTGGAAACACCATATATTTT
d_call: NA; v_call: TRBV6-1; j_call: TRBJ1-3; clone_size: NA; cdr3_aa: CAAGSVSGNTIYF; cdr3_nt: TGTGCCGCCGGATCGGTCTCTGGAAACACCATATATTTT
d_call: TRBD1; v_call: TRBV7-3; j_call: TRBJ2-6; clone_size: NA; cdr3_aa: CASSGDHGDRVTGANVLTF; cdr3_nt: TGTGCCAGCAGCGGGGATCACGGGGACAGGGTGACTGGGGCCAACGTCCTGACTTTC